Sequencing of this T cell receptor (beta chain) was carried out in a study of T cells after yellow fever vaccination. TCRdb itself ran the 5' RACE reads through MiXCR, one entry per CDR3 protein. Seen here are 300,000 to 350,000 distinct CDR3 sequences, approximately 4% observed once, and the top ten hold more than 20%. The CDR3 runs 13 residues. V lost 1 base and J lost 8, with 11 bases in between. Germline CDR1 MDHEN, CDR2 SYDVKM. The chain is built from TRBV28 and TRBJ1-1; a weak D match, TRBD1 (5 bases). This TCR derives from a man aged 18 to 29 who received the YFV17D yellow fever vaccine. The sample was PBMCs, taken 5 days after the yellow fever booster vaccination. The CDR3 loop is CASSLSRGGEAFF. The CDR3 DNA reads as TGTGCCAGCAGTTTATCCCGCGGGGGGGAAGCTTTCTTT.